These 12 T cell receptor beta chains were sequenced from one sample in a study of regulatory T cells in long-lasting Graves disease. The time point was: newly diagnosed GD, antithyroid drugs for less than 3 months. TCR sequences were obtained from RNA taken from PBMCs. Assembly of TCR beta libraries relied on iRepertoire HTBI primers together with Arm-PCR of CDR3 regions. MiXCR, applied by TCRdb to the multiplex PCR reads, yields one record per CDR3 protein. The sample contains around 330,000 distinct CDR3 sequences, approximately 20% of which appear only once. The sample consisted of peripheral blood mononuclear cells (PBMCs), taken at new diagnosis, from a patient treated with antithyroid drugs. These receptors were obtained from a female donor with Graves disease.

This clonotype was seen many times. This CDR3 is CASSLSTGIPGYTF. In DNA form, the CDR3 reads TGTGCCAGCAGCCTATCGACAGGGATCCCTGGCTACACCTTC. The rearrangement uses TRBV28 and TRBJ1-2, with 7 bases lining up with TRBD1. Losses at the gene ends were 6 bases for V and 7 bases for J; bases not matched to a gene: 11. CDR1 is MDHEN and CDR2 is SYDVKM in the germline V gene. The CDR3 has 14 amino acids.

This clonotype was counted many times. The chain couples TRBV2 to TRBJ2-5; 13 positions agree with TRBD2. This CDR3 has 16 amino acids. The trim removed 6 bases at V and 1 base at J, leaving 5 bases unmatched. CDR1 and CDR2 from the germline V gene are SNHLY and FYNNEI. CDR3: CASRARTSGSQETQYF. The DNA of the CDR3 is TGTGCCAGCAGAGCCCGGACTAGCGGGAGCCAAGAGACCCAGTACTTC.

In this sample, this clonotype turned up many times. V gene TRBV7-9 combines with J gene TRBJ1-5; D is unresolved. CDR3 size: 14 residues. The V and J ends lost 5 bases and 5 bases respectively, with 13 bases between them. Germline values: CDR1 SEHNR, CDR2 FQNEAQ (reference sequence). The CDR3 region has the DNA TGTGCCAGCAGCAAAGGGCCTCTAGATCAGCCCCAGCATTTT. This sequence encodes CASSKGPLDQPQHF.

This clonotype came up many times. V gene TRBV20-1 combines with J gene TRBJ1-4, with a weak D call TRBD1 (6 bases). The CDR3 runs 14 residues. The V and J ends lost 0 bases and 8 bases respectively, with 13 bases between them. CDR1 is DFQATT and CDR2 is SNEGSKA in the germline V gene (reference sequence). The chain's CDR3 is CSARDGGQQEKLFF. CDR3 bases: TGCAGTGCTAGAGATGGAGGACAGCAAGAAAAACTGTTTTTT.

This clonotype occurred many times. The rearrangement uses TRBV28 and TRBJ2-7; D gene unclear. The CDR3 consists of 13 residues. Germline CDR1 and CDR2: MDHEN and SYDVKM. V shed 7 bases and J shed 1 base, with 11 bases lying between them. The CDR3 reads CASKDVPSYEQYF. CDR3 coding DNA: TGTGCCAGCAAGGATGTACCGTCCTACGAGCAGTACTTC. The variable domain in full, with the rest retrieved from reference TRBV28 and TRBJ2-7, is DVKVTQSSRYLVKRTGEKVFLECVQDMDHENMFWYRQDPGLGLRLIYFSYDVKMKEKGDIPEGYSVSREKKERFSLILESASTNQTSMYLCASKDVPSYEQYFGPGTRLTVT.

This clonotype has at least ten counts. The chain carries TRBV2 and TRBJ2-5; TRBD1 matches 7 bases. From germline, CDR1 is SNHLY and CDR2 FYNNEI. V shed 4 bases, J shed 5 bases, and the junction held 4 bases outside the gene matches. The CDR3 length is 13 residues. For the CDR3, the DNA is TGTGCCAGCAGTGGTAGACAGGGTGAGACCCAGTACTTC. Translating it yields CASSGRQGETQYF.

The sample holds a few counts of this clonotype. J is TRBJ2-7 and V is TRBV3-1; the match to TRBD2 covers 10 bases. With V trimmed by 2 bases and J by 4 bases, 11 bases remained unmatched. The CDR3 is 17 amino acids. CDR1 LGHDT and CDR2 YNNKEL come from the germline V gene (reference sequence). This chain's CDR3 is CASSQWASGSYPYEQYF. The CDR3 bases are TGTGCCAGCAGCCAATGGGCTAGCGGGAGCTATCCATACGAGCAGTACTTC.

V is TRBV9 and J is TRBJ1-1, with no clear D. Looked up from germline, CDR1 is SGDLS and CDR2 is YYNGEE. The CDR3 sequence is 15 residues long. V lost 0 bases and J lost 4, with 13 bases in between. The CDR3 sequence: CASSVGTGSSTEAFF. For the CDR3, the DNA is TGTGCCAGCAGCGTAGGTACGGGAAGTTCCACTGAAGCTTTCTTT.

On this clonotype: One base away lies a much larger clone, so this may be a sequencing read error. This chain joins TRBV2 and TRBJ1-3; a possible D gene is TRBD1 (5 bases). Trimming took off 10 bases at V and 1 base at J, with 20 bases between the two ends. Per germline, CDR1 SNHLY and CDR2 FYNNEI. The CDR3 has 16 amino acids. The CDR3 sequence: CANILRDGISGNTIYF. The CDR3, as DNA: TGTGCCAACATCCTCCGGGACGGCATATCTGGAAACACCATATATTTT.

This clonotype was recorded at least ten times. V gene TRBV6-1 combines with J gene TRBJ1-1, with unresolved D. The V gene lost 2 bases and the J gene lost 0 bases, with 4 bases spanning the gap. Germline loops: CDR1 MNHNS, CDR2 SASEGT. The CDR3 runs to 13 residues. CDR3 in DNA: TGTGCCAGCAGTGAAAGTATGAACACTGAAGCTTTCTTT. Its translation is CASSESMNTEAFF.

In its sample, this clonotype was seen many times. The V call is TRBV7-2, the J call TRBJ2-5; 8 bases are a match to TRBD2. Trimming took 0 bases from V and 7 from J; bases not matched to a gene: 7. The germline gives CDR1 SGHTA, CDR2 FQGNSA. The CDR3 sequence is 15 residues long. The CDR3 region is CASSLARTGGGTQYF. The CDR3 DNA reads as TGTGCCAGCAGCTTAGCGCGTACGGGAGGGGGGACCCAGTACTTC.

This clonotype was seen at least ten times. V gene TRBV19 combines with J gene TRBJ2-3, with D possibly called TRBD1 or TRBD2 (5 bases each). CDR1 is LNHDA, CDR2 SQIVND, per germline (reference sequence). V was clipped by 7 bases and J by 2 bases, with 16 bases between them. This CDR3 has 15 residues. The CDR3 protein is CASTGKTEVTDTQYF. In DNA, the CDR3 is TGTGCCAGTACCGGGAAGACAGAGGTCACAGATACGCAGTATTTT.